Each of the 3 T cell receptor beta chains below was sequenced from the same sample in a study of blood T cell repertoires in COVID-19. Using immunoSEQ multiplex PCR, the repertoire was profiled, and TCRdb retains in-frame clones only, with some absent. The top ten clones hold 9.4% of a sample with roughly 300,000 clones, around 82% of them seen once. What was sequenced was peripheral blood. Source of these receptors: a woman in her 50s who had recovered from COVID-19.

The rearrangement links TRBV5-5 to TRBJ2-7, with 9 bases that match TRBD1. V lost 4 bases to trimming and J lost 4 bases; unmatched junction nucleotides: 9. CDR1 SGHKS and CDR2 YYEKEE come from the germline V gene (reference sequence). The CDR3 is 15 amino acids. The CDR3 reads CASSGTGRPDYEQYF. The CDR3 nucleotides are TGTGCCAGCAGCGGGACAGGGAGGCCAGATTACGAGCAGTACTTC. Filled out from reference TRBV5-5 and TRBJ2-7, the complete variable domain reads DAGVTQSPTHLIKTRGQQVTLRCSPISGHKSVSWYQQVLGQGPQFIFQYYEKEERGRGNFPDRFSARQFPNYSSELNVNALLLGDSALYLCASSGTGRPDYEQYFGPGTRLTVT.

The V call is TRBV7-3, the J call TRBJ2-1; 12 bases are a match to TRBD2. Germline-derived CDR1 and CDR2 are SGHTA and FQGTGA. This CDR3 has 18 amino acids. V dropped 2 bases and J dropped 0; count of bases not matched to a gene: 5. For the CDR3, the DNA is TGTGCCAGCAGCTTATTGACTAGCGGGAGTCTCTCCTACAATGAGCAGTTCTTC. Translation gives CASSLLTSGSLSYNEQFF.

The chain joins TRBV19 to TRBJ1-5, with 11 bases identical to TRBD1. The CDR3 consists of 15 residues. Looked up from germline, CDR1 is LNHDA and CDR2 is SQIVND (reference sequence). The trim removed 5 bases at V and 0 bases at J, leaving 0 bases unmatched. CDR3 region: CASSGTGGSNQPQHF. The CDR3 DNA follows: TGTGCCAGTAGTGGGACAGGGGGTAGCAATCAGCCCCAGCATTTT.